Sequencing of this T cell receptor beta chain was carried out in a study of blood T cell repertoires in COVID-19. About the research overall: T cells, B-cell-depleted T cells, or PBMCs provided the cDNA or gDNA that served as material.

Followed over time, Seattle patients had been enrolled while infection was active. In the authors' workflow: Cell counts per sample came from amplifying reference gene primers. TCRdb's copy holds only in-frame clones and misses some; the assay was immunoSEQ multiplex PCR. V, J and clone size are those of that table, while D and trimming were read from the DNA. Among some 180,000 clones listed, 81% were seen once. CDR1 SGHAT and CDR2 FQDESV come from the germline V gene (reference sequence). J lost 5 bases, V lost 3 bases, and 4 bases had no gene match. The CDR3 is 14 amino acids. This receptor was taken from a woman between 40 and 55 years old with COVID-19, enrolled during active disease. This rearrangement joins TRBV11-1 to TRBJ2-1, with 7 bases matching TRBD2. The sequencing sample was made of peripheral blood. CDR3 region: CASSLAGVDNEQFF. The CDR3 nucleotides are TGTGCCAGCAGCTTGGCGGGGGTGGACAATGAGCAGTTCTTC.